This entry lists 6 T cell receptor beta chains sequenced from one sample in a study of cytotoxic CD8 clonotypes in ibrutinib-treated CLL. Repertoires were generated with immunoSEQ multiplex PCR, while TCRdb's copy carries only in-frame clones and drops some. Of over 200,000 clones in the sample, 60% to 80% are singletons; the top ten hold approximately 6%. The sample in question was PBMCs, obtained after 12 months of ibrutinib treatment. These receptor sequences come from a human donor with chronic lymphocytic leukemia.

The chain links TRBV28 to TRBJ2-2; 10 bases line up with TRBD2. This CDR3 has 16 amino acids. The germline CDR1 and CDR2 sequences are MDHEN and SYDVKM. V lost 3 bases to trimming and J lost 5 bases; unmatched junction nucleotides: 6. The CDR3 region has the DNA TGTGCCAGCAGTTTGCTACTAGCGGGGCCGACCGGGGAGCTGTTTTTT. It is translated as CASSLLLAGPTGELFF.

The CDR3 sequence: CARKVYEQYF. In nucleotides, the CDR3 is TGCGCCAGAAAAGTCTACGAGCAGTACTTC. This rearrangement joins TRBV23-1 to TRBJ2-7; no firm D call. TRBV23-1 is filed as an ORF, its function uncertain. This CDR3 spans 10 amino acids. V was shortened by 9 bases and J by 3 bases, with 6 bases between the two germline ends.

J is TRBJ2-7 and V is TRBV30; 7 nucleotides match TRBD2. Germline V gene lookup returns CDR1 GTSNPN and CDR2 SVGIG (reference sequence). The CDR3 is made up of 13 amino acids. The V and J ends lost 6 bases and 8 bases, in that order; junction bases with no gene match: 13. CDR3 loop: CACRGLPGAQQYF. CDR3 in DNA: TGTGCCTGTAGGGGACTACCCGGCGCCCAGCAGTACTTC.

V is TRBV2 and J is TRBJ1-1, with D possibly TRBD1 on 5 matching bases. Germline-derived CDR1 and CDR2 are SNHLY and FYNNEI. This CDR3 region has 14 residues. The V gene lost 6 bases and the J gene lost 7 bases, with 18 bases spanning the gap. The chain's CDR3 is CASRSGTGEREAFF. The CDR3 region has the DNA TGTGCCAGCAGATCCGGGACCGGAGAACGTGAAGCTTTCTTT.

This chain connects TRBV27 to TRBJ2-7, with 7 bases aligning to TRBD1. This CDR3 is 13 amino acids long. Trimming at V came to 6 bases and at J to 5 bases, leaving 7 bases not matched to a gene. Germline-derived CDR1 and CDR2 are MNHEY and SMNVEV (reference sequence). CDR3 region: CASRADRDHEQYF. In DNA form, the CDR3 reads TGTGCCAGCAGAGCCGACAGGGACCACGAGCAGTACTTC.

The V call is TRBV9, the J call TRBJ2-5; TRBD2 matches at 8 bases. V lost 0 bases to trimming and J lost 5 bases; unmatched junction nucleotides: 12. Germline-derived CDR1 and CDR2 are SGDLS and YYNGEE. The CDR3 has 17 amino acids. The CDR3, as DNA: TGTGCCAGCAGCGTAGAGGAGGGAGTAGCGGGGTGGGAGACCCAGTACTTC. Translation gives CASSVEEGVAGWETQYF.